The present T cell receptor beta chain was sequenced within a study of chronic HIV infection and antiretroviral therapy. This clonotype was counted only a few times. In TCRdb, the 5' RACE reads were re-called with MiXCR into one record per CDR3 protein. Altogether over 40,000 distinct CDR3 sequences are present, about a fifth being singletons, with the ten largest covering 2.5% to 3%. This CDR3 has 12 amino acids. Trimming shortened V by 0 bases and J by 5 bases, and 4 bases separated the two germline ends. Germline assignment: CDR1 SGHVS and CDR2 FNYEAQ. The sample taken for sequencing was peripheral blood. The receptor comes from an adult who had HIV and had not received antiretroviral therapy, or was an uninfected healthy control (not recorded which). The V call is TRBV7-6, the J call TRBJ2-5; D not resolved. The CDR3 spells CASSLAGETQYF. CDR3 in DNA: TGTGCCAGCAGCTTAGCAGGGGAGACCCAGTACTTC. Full variable domain (missing parts from reference TRBV7-6 and TRBJ2-5): GAGVSQSPRYKVTKRGQDVALRCDPISGHVSLYWYRQALGQGPEFLTYFNYEAQQDKSGLPNDRFSAERPEGSISTLTIQRTEQRDSAMYRCASSLAGETQYFGPGTRLLVL.